This T cell receptor beta chain was identified in a study of blood T cell repertoires in COVID-19. This CDR3 comprises 15 residues. Trimming at V came to 5 bases and at J to 6 bases, leaving 6 bases not matched to a gene. CDR1 is SGHTA, CDR2 FQGNSA, per germline. Repertoires were generated with immunoSEQ multiplex PCR, while TCRdb's copy carries only in-frame clones and drops some. Altogether about 200,000 clones are present, around four fifths being singletons, with the ten largest covering about 7.4%. Sample: peripheral blood. The chain uses TRBV7-2 and TRBJ2-2; 10 nucleotides align to TRBD1. This receptor was obtained from a woman aged 45-65 years with acute or convalescent COVID-19. In DNA, the CDR3 is TGTGCCAGCAGCCTTCGACAGGGGGCGTCCGGGGAGCTGTTTTTT. Its translation: CASSLRQGASGELFF. Full variable domain (rest looked up from reference TRBV7-2 and TRBJ2-2): GAGVSQSPSNKVTEKGKDVELRCDPISGHTALYWYRQSLGQGLEFLIYFQGNSAPDKSGLPSDRFSAERTGGSVSTLTIQRTQQEDSAVYLCASSLRQGASGELFFGEGSRLTVL.